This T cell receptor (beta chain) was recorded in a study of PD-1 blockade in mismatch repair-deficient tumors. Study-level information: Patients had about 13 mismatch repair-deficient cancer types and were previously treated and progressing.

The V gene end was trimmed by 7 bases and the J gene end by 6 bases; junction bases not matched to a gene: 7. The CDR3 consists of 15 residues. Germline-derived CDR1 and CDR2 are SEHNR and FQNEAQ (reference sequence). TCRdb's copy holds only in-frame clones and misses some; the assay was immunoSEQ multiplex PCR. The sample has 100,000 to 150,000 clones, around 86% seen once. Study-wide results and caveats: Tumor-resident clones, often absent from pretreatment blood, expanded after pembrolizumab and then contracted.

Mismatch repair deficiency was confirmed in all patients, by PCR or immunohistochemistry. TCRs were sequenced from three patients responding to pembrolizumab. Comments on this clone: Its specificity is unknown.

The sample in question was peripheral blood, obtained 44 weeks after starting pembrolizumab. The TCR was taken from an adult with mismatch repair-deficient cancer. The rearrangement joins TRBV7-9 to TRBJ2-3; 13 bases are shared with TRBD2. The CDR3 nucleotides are TGTGCCAGCAACCGACTAGCGGGGGGAGTTGATACGCAGTATTTT. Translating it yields CASNRLAGGVDTQYF.